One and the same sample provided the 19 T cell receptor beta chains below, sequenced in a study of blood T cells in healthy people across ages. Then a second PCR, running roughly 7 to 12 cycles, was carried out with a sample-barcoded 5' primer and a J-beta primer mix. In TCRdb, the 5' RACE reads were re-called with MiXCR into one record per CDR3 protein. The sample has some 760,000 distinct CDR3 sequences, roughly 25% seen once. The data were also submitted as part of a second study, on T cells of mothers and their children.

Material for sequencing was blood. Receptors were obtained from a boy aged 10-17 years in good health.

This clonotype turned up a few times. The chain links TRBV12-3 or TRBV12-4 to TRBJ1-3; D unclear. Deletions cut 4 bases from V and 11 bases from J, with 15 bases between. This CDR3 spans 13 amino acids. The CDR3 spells CASSSMESDAIYF. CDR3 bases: TGTGCCAGCAGTTCCATGGAGAGCGACGCCATATATTTT.

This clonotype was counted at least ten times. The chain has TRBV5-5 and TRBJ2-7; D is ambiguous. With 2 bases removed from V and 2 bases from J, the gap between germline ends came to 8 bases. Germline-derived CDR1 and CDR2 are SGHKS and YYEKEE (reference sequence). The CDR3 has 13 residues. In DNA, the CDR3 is TGTGCCAGCAGCTTCGTGAATACCTACGAGCAGTACTTC. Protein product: CASSFVNTYEQYF. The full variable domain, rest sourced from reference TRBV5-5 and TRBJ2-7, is DAGVTQSPTHLIKTRGQQVTLRCSPISGHKSVSWYQQVLGQGPQFIFQYYEKEERGRGNFPDRFSARQFPNYSSELNVNALLLGDSALYLCASSFVNTYEQYFGPGTRLTVT.

CDR3: CASSLLSLEKLFF. CDR3 DNA sequence: TGTGCCAGCAGTTTATTGTCCCTTGAAAAACTGTTTTTT. The chain links TRBV27 to TRBJ1-4; no reliable D call. CDR1 is MNHEY, CDR2 SMNVEV, per germline (reference sequence). Trimming pared 1 base from V and 7 bases from J, leaving 7 bases between. The CDR3 runs to 13 residues. Variable domain in full (rest from reference TRBV27 and TRBJ1-4): EAQVTQNPRYLITVTGKKLTVTCSQNMNHEYMSWYRQDPGLGLRQIYYSMNVEVTDKGDVPEGYKVSRKEKRNFPLILESPSPNQTSLYFCASSLLSLEKLFFGSGTQLSVL.

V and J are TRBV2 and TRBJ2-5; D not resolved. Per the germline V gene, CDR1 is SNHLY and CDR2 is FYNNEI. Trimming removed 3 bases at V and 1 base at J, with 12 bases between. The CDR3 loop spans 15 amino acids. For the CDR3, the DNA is TGTGCCAGCAGTGACCCCGGACGGGCCCAAGAGACCCAGTACTTC. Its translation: CASSDPGRAQETQYF.

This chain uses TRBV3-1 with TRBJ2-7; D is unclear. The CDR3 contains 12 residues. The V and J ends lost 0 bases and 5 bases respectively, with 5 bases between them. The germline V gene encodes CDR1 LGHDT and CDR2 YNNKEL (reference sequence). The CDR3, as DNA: TGTGCCAGCAGCCAAGATCTCCACGAGCAGTACTTC. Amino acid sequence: CASSQDLHEQYF.

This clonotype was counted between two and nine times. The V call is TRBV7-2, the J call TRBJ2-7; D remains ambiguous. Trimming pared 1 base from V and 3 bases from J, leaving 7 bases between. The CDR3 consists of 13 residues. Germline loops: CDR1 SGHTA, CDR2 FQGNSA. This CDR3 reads CASSLGGIYEQYF. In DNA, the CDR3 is TGTGCCAGCAGCTTAGGCGGTATCTACGAGCAGTACTTC.

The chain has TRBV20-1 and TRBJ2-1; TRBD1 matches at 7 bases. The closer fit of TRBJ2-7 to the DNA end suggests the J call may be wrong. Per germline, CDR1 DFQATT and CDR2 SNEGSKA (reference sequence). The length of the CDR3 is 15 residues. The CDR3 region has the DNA TGCAGTGCTAGAGGAGGGGGCGACGTAGCCTACGAGCAGTACTTC. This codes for CSARGGGDVAYEQYF.

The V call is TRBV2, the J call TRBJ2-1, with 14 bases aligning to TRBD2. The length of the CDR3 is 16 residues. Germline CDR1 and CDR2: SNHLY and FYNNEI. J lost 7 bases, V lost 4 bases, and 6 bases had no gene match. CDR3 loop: CASSGPGTSGRNEQFF. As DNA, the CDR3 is TGTGCCAGCAGTGGGCCCGGGACTAGCGGGAGAAATGAGCAGTTCTTC.

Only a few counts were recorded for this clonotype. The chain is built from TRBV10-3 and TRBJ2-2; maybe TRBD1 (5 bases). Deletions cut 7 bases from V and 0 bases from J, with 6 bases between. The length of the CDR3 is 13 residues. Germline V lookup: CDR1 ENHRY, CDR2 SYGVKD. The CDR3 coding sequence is TGTGCCATCACCAGGGCGAACACCGGGGAGCTGTTTTTT. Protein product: CAITRANTGELFF.

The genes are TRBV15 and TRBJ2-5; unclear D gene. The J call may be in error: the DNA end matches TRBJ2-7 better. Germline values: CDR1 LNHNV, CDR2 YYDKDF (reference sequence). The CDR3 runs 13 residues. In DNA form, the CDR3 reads TGTGCCACCAGCAGGCCGGGCGCCTTCGAGCAGTACTTC. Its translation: CATSRPGAFEQYF.

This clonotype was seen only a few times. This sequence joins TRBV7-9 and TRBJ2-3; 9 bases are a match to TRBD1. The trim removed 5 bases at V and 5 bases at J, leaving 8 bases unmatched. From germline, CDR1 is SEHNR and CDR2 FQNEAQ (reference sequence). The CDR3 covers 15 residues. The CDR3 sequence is CASSHPDRGRDTQYF. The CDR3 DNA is TGTGCCAGCAGCCACCCCGACAGGGGGAGAGATACGCAGTATTTT. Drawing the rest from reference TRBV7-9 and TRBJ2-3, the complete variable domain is DTGVSQNPRHKITKRGQNVTFRCDPISEHNRLYWYRQTLGQGPEFLTYFQNEAQLEKSRLLSDRFSAERPKGSFSTLEIQRTEQGDSAMYLCASSHPDRGRDTQYFGPGTRLTVL.

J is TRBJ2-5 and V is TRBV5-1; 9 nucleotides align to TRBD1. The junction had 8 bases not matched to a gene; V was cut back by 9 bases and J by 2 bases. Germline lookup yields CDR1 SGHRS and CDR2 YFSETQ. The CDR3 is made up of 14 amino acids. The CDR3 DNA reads TGCGCCACGACGGTCGGGACAGGGCAAGAGACCCAGTACTTC. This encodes CATTVGTGQETQYF.

The CDR3 sequence is CSARELGAAVGYTF. CDR3 sequence (DNA): TGCAGTGCTAGAGAGCTAGGGGCAGCAGTCGGCTACACCTTC. The rearrangement links TRBV20-1 to TRBJ1-2, with D perhaps matching TRBD1 (5 bases). V lost 0 bases and J 8 bases, leaving 16 bases between the germline ends. The CDR3 is made up of 14 amino acids. CDR1 and CDR2 from the germline V gene are DFQATT and SNEGSKA (reference sequence).

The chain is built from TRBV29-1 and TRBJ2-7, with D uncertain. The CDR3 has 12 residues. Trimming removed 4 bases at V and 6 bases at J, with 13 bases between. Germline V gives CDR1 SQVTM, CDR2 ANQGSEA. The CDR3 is CSVVEGLSEQYF. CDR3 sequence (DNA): TGCAGCGTTGTAGAAGGATTGAGCGAGCAGTACTTC.

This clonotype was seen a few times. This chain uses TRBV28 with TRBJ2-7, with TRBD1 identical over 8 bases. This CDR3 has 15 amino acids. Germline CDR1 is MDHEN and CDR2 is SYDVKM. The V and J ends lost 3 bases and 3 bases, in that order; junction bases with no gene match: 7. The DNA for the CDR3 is TGTGCCAGCAGTTTCCGGGACAGGCCTAACTACGAGCAGTACTTC. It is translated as CASSFRDRPNYEQYF. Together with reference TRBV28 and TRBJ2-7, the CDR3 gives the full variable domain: DVKVTQSSRYLVKRTGEKVFLECVQDMDHENMFWYRQDPGLGLRLIYFSYDVKMKEKGDIPEGYSVSREKKERFSLILESASTNQTSMYLCASSFRDRPNYEQYFGPGTRLTVT.

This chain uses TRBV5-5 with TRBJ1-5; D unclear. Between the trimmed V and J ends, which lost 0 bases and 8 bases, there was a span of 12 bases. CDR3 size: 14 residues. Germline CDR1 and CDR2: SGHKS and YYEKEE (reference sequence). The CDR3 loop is CASSLDQLHKPQHF. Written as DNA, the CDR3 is TGTGCCAGCAGCTTGGACCAGCTTCACAAGCCCCAGCATTTT.

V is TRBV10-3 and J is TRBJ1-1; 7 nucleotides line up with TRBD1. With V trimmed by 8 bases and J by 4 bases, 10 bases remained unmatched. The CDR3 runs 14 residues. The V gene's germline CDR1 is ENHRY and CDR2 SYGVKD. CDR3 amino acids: CAIGAGGGGTEAFF. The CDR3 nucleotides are TGTGCCATCGGGGCAGGGGGGGGTGGCACTGAAGCTTTCTTT.

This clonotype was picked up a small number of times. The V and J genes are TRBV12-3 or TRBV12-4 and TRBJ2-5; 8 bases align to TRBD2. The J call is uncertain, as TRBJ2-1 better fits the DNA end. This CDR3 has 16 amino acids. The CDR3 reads CASSPGGAGGYNEQFF. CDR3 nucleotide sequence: TGTGCCAGCAGTCCGGGCGGGGCGGGAGGATACAATGAGCAGTTCTTC.

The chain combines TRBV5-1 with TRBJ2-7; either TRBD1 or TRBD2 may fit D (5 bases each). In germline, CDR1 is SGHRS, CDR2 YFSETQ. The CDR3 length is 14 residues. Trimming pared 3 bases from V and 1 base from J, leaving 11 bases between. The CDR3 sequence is CASSWDLGSYEQYF. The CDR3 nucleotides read TGCGCCAGCAGCTGGGACCTCGGATCCTACGAGCAGTACTTC.